This T cell receptor beta chain emerged from a study of human T cells and chemical hapten exposure. Study-wide background: Reading of the patch tests, which applied 0.01% DPC to the upper back, occurred at 6 days.

Library construction involved attaching unique molecular identifiers to individual cDNA molecules, which allowed quantitative, reproducible TCR counting. TCRdb recomputed calls from the RACE reads with MiXCR, one row per CDR3 protein. The sample has approximately 400,000 distinct CDR3 sequences; more than 4.5% are singletons. Germline values: CDR1 SGDLS, CDR2 YYNGEE. The CDR3 is 13 amino acids. V dropped 0 bases and J dropped 11 bases, with 14 bases sitting between them. This clonotype was counted many times. Its antigen is not known. General study points: Expanded TCRs produced significantly more large CDR3 similarity clusters than controls did.

Time point described: pre-sensitization, week 0. Treatment indicated: therapeutic diphenylcyclopropenone sensitization with weekly scalp DPC. The chain employs TRBV9 and TRBJ1-1; the D gene is possibly TRBD1 (6 bases). The receptor was isolated from a woman between 45 and 60 years old with alopecia areata. Some clones in this sample may be carry-over from other donors' samples. The starting material was whole blood, obtained in connection with sensitization to the hapten diphenylcyclopropenone (DPC). In DNA form, the CDR3 reads TGTGCCAGCAGCGTAGGGGAGGGGCAGGGGGCTTTCTTT. Amino acid sequence: CASSVGEGQGAFF.